This T cell receptor (beta chain) was recorded in a study of blood T cell repertoires in COVID-19. Profiling relied on immunoSEQ multiplex PCR, and the TCRdb table lists in-frame clones only, not all of them. This repertoire shows about 74,000 clones, about four fifths found once; its top ten account for 36%. The CDR3 runs to 18 residues. CDR1 is SGHTA and CDR2 is FQGNSA in the germline V gene. J gave up 0 bases and V 3 bases, and 7 bases lay outside the gene matches. This clone was seen a handful of times. The chain couples TRBV7-2 to TRBJ2-7; 14 bases match TRBD2. Sequenced sample: peripheral blood. The receptor was isolated from a man aged 65-85 years with acute or convalescent COVID-19. CDR3 in DNA: TGTGCCAGCAGCTTCCGGACTAGCGGGGGGCATAGCTCCTACGAGCAGTACTTC. It is translated as CASSFRTSGGHSSYEQYF.